This record looks at one T cell receptor (beta chain) sequence and its context. Antigen specificity is unknown. Primers included in the PCR were 60 Vbeta and 13 Jbeta primers. Some clones are missing from TCRdb's copy, which holds only in-frame ones; the method was immunoSEQ multiplex PCR. This sample has fewer than 250,000 clones; over 80% occur once, and the top ten carry roughly 0.71%. These data originate in a study of cytomegalovirus exposure and HLA in healthy donors. Whole-study findings and limits: An analysis done earlier found most TCR beta V segments productive about 87% or about 30% of the time. Excluded were some V segments that proved indistinguishable, including TRBV6-2 and TRBV6-3.

CDR1 and CDR2 from the germline V gene are SGDLS and YYNGEE. The CDR3 extends over 14 amino acids. The germline V and J ends were trimmed by 4 bases and 4 bases, with 11 bases remaining between them. The source material was PBMCs. This chain joins TRBV9 and TRBJ1-4; D is ambiguous. The sequence came from a boy between 2 and 10 years old in good health and CMV-seronegative. The CDR3 loop reads CASSPRGDNEKLFF. The CDR3 coding sequence is TGTGCCAGCAGCCCCCGTGGAGATAATGAAAAACTGTTTTTT.